This entry is about one TCR beta chain. This sample stems from a study of metastatic and nonmetastatic thyroid tumors. At the level of the study: Across blood and tumor or nodule tissue, repertoires from malignant and benign thyroid patients were compared with one another.

Every patient underwent thyroid surgery untreated. With 6 bases removed from V and 4 bases from J, the gap between germline ends came to 16 bases. Germline CDR1 reads SGDLS; CDR2 reads YYNGEE. CDR3 length: 14 residues. TCRdb re-analyzed the PCR reads through MiXCR. The data hold approximately 6,400 clones, with 31% observed a single time. This chain joins TRBV9 and TRBJ2-5; no reliable D call. The sequenced sample was tumor tissue. This receptor was identified in a female donor with papillary thyroid cancer or a benign thyroid nodule (not recorded which). Some clones in this sample may be carry-over from other donors' samples. CDR3 protein: CASIPRWSGETQYF. The CDR3 DNA sequence: TGTGCCAGCATCCCCAGGTGGTCGGGAGAGACCCAGTACTTC.